This T cell receptor (beta chain) was observed in a study of T cell repertoires in cytomegalovirus infection. Germline CDR1 is MGHRA and CDR2 is YSYEKL. The CDR3 extends over 17 amino acids. Losses at the gene ends were 0 bases for V and 7 bases for J; bases not matched to a gene: 9. MiXCR, run by TCRdb on the reads, gives a single entry per CDR3 protein. Of about a million distinct CDR3 sequences listed, 25% to 40% were seen once; the top ten hold roughly 12%. About this clonotype itself: Its matching antigen is unknown.

The sequence was collected from a human donor in good health (CMV status not recorded). Some clones in this sample may be carry-over from other donors' samples. This sample comprised cultured CD8+ T cells from PBMCs, obtained from culture after CMV antigen stimulation. V usage is TRBV4-1 and J usage is TRBJ2-1, with 10 bases that match TRBD1. The CDR3 reads CASSQDGDRGFRNEQFF. CDR3 nucleotide sequence: TGCGCCAGCAGCCAAGATGGGGACAGGGGTTTTAGGAATGAGCAGTTCTTC.